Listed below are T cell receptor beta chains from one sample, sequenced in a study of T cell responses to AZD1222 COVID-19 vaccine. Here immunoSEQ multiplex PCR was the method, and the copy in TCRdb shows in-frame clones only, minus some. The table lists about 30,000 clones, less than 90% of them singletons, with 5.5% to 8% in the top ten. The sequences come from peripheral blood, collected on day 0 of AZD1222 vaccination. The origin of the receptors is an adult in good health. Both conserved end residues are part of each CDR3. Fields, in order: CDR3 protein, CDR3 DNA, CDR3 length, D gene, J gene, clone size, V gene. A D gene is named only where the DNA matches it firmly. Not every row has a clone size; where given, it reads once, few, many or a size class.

CDR3 protein: CASTGSFSGQTEAFF; CDR3 DNA: TGTGCCAGCACAGGGAGTTTTAGTGGACAAACTGAAGCTTTCTTT; CDR3 length: 15; D gene: NA; J gene: TRBJ1-1; clone size: NA; V gene: TRBV6-5
CDR3 protein: CATRGPLAGSYNEQFF; CDR3 DNA: TGTGCCACCAGGGGACCCCTAGCGGGGAGTTACAATGAGCAGTTCTTC; CDR3 length: 16; D gene: TRBD2; J gene: TRBJ2-1; clone size: NA; V gene: TRBV15
CDR3 protein: CASSQPIGGREYQETQYF; CDR3 DNA: TGTGCCAGCAGCCAACCAATCGGCGGGCGGGAGTACCAAGAGACCCAGTACTTC; CDR3 length: 18; D gene: TRBD2; J gene: TRBJ2-5; clone size: NA; V gene: TRBV3-1/TRBV3-2
CDR3 protein: CASSLWGGDNEQFF; CDR3 DNA: TGTGCCAGCAGCTTATGGGGCGGCGACAATGAGCAGTTCTTC; CDR3 length: 14; D gene: NA; J gene: TRBJ2-1; clone size: NA; V gene: TRBV7-8
CDR3 protein: CASKGTVGNQPQHF; CDR3 DNA: TGTGCCAGCAAGGGGACTGTGGGCAATCAGCCCCAGCATTTT; CDR3 length: 14; D gene: NA; J gene: TRBJ1-5; clone size: NA; V gene: TRBV2
CDR3 protein: CASSSTGYSNEKLFF; CDR3 DNA: TGTGCCAGCAGTTCGACAGGGTATTCTAATGAAAAACTGTTTTTT; CDR3 length: 15; D gene: TRBD1; J gene: TRBJ1-4; clone size: NA; V gene: TRBV6-5
CDR3 protein: CASSQEVQGWYEQYF; CDR3 DNA: TGTGCCAGCAGCCAAGAGGTGCAGGGCTGGTACGAGCAGTACTTC; CDR3 length: 15; D gene: NA; J gene: TRBJ2-7; clone size: NA; V gene: TRBV4-2
CDR3 protein: CATKGQDREQYF; CDR3 DNA: TGTGCCACCAAGGGACAGGACAGAGAGCAGTACTTC; CDR3 length: 12; D gene: TRBD1; J gene: TRBJ2-7; clone size: NA; V gene: TRBV15
CDR3 protein: CASSQGGLDYNEQFF; CDR3 DNA: TGCGCCAGCAGCCAAGGCGGACTAGATTACAATGAGCAGTTCTTC; CDR3 length: 15; D gene: TRBD2; J gene: TRBJ2-1; clone size: NA; V gene: TRBV4-1
CDR3 protein: CASSGLQGRPGGYTF; CDR3 DNA: TGCGCCAGCAGCGGGCTACAGGGGCGCCCCGGAGGCTACACCTTC; CDR3 length: 15; D gene: TRBD1; J gene: TRBJ1-2; clone size: NA; V gene: TRBV5-1
CDR3 protein: CASSMKLSTDTQYF; CDR3 DNA: TGTGCCAGTAGTATGAAGCTTAGCACAGATACGCAGTATTTT; CDR3 length: 14; D gene: NA; J gene: TRBJ2-3; clone size: once; V gene: TRBV19
CDR3 protein: CATSAPGREETQYF; CDR3 DNA: TGTGCCACCAGTGCCCCAGGTAGGGAGGAGACCCAGTACTTC; CDR3 length: 14; D gene: NA; J gene: TRBJ2-5; clone size: NA; V gene: TRBV24-1
CDR3 protein: CASSPDRGSGNQPQHF; CDR3 DNA: TGTGCCAGCTCTCCGGACAGGGGGTCGGGCAATCAGCCCCAGCATTTT; CDR3 length: 16; D gene: TRBD1; J gene: TRBJ1-5; clone size: NA; V gene: TRBV18
CDR3 protein: CASSLSRTGVNEQYF; CDR3 DNA: TGCGCCAGCAGCTTGTCCCGGACAGGGGTTAACGAGCAGTACTTC; CDR3 length: 15; D gene: TRBD1; J gene: TRBJ2-7; clone size: NA; V gene: TRBV5-1
CDR3 protein: CASSLIRDSNQPQHF; CDR3 DNA: TGTGCCAGCAGCTTAATCAGGGATAGCAATCAGCCCCAGCATTTT; CDR3 length: 15; D gene: NA; J gene: TRBJ1-5; clone size: NA; V gene: TRBV5-6
CDR3 protein: CASSPLREREGGGQETQYF; CDR3 DNA: TGTGCCAGCAGTCCCCTCCGAGAGCGGGAGGGGGGAGGGCAAGAGACCCAGTACTTC; CDR3 length: 19; D gene: TRBD2; J gene: TRBJ2-5; clone size: NA; V gene: TRBV27
CDR3 protein: CASSLAPGQDNEQFF; CDR3 DNA: TGTGCCAGCAGCTTAGCACCGGGACAGGACAATGAGCAGTTCTTC; CDR3 length: 15; D gene: TRBD1; J gene: TRBJ2-1; clone size: once; V gene: TRBV11-1
CDR3 protein: CASSVGARGTGELFF; CDR3 DNA: TGCGCCAGCAGTGTTGGGGCCCGAGGCACCGGGGAGCTGTTTTTT; CDR3 length: 15; D gene: NA; J gene: TRBJ2-2; clone size: NA; V gene: TRBV10-1
CDR3 protein: CASRESTGTSYEQYF; CDR3 DNA: TGTGCCAGCAGAGAGTCGACAGGGACCTCCTACGAGCAGTACTTC; CDR3 length: 15; D gene: TRBD1; J gene: TRBJ2-7; clone size: NA; V gene: TRBV6-7
CDR3 protein: CASSPVSTSGGAREQYF; CDR3 DNA: TGTGCCAGCAGTCCCGTCTCCACTAGCGGGGGAGCGCGTGAGCAGTACTTC; CDR3 length: 17; D gene: TRBD2; J gene: TRBJ2-7; clone size: NA; V gene: TRBV27
CDR3 protein: CASSRARNTEAFF; CDR3 DNA: TGTGCCAGCAGTCGCGCCAGGAACACTGAAGCTTTCTTT; CDR3 length: 13; D gene: NA; J gene: TRBJ1-1; clone size: NA; V gene: TRBV6-2/TRBV6-3
CDR3 protein: CASSLDAGSSYEQYF; CDR3 DNA: TGCGCCAGCAGCTTGGACGCCGGAAGCTCCTACGAGCAGTACTTC; CDR3 length: 15; D gene: NA; J gene: TRBJ2-7; clone size: NA; V gene: TRBV5-1
CDR3 protein: CASSLQGATGNTIYF; CDR3 DNA: TGCGCCAGCAGCTTACAGGGGGCTACTGGAAACACCATATATTTT; CDR3 length: 15; D gene: TRBD1; J gene: TRBJ1-3; clone size: NA; V gene: TRBV5-1
CDR3 protein: CASSLEGPNTGELFF; CDR3 DNA: TGTGCCAGCAGCTTGGAAGGGCCCAACACCGGGGAGCTGTTTTTT; CDR3 length: 15; D gene: NA; J gene: TRBJ2-2; clone size: NA; V gene: TRBV7-7
CDR3 protein: CASSQETGVGYGYTF; CDR3 DNA: TGCGCCAGCAGCCAAGAGACAGGGGTGGGCTATGGCTACACCTTC; CDR3 length: 15; D gene: TRBD1; J gene: TRBJ1-2; clone size: NA; V gene: TRBV4-1
CDR3 protein: CAISPRADSYEQYF; CDR3 DNA: TGTGCCATCTCTCCCCGGGCAGACTCCTACGAGCAGTACTTC; CDR3 length: 14; D gene: NA; J gene: TRBJ2-7; clone size: few; V gene: TRBV10-3
CDR3 protein: CSATDPGKQYF; CDR3 DNA: TGCAGTGCTACCGACCCGGGGAAGCAGTACTTC; CDR3 length: 11; D gene: NA; J gene: TRBJ2-7; clone size: NA; V gene: TRBV20-1
CDR3 protein: CASRDRSVLSSYNEQFF; CDR3 DNA: TGTGCCAGCAGGGACAGGTCCGTTCTTAGCTCCTACAATGAGCAGTTCTTC; CDR3 length: 17; D gene: TRBD1; J gene: TRBJ2-1; clone size: NA; V gene: TRBV27
CDR3 protein: CASSLVVRGQRPEAFF; CDR3 DNA: TGTGCCAGCAGCTTAGTTGTCAGGGGGCAGCGGCCTGAAGCTTTCTTT; CDR3 length: 16; D gene: TRBD1; J gene: TRBJ1-1; clone size: once; V gene: TRBV7-2
CDR3 protein: CASSLGQIDQPQHF; CDR3 DNA: TGTGCCAGCAGCTTAGGCCAGATTGATCAGCCCCAGCATTTT; CDR3 length: 14; D gene: NA; J gene: TRBJ1-5; clone size: NA; V gene: TRBV5-6
CDR3 protein: CASSEQESSYNEQFF; CDR3 DNA: TGTGCCAGCTCAGAACAGGAGAGCTCCTACAATGAGCAGTTCTTC; CDR3 length: 15; D gene: NA; J gene: TRBJ2-1; clone size: NA; V gene: TRBV18
CDR3 protein: CASRNMFPKPYEQYF; CDR3 DNA: TGTGCCAGCAGGAACATGTTCCCAAAGCCGTACGAGCAGTACTTC; CDR3 length: 15; D gene: NA; J gene: TRBJ2-7; clone size: NA; V gene: TRBV27
CDR3 protein: CASSIQGEQYF; CDR3 DNA: TGTGCCAGTAGTATTCAAGGCGAGCAGTACTTC; CDR3 length: 11; D gene: NA; J gene: TRBJ2-7; clone size: NA; V gene: TRBV19
CDR3 protein: CASSYSPSPGELFF; CDR3 DNA: TGTGCCAGCAGTTACTCTCCTAGCCCCGGGGAGCTGTTTTTT; CDR3 length: 14; D gene: NA; J gene: TRBJ2-2; clone size: NA; V gene: TRBV6-2/TRBV6-3
CDR3 protein: CASSYETNEQFF; CDR3 DNA: TGTGCCAGCAGTTACGAGACCAATGAGCAGTTCTTC; CDR3 length: 12; D gene: NA; J gene: TRBJ2-1; clone size: once; V gene: TRBV6-2/TRBV6-3
CDR3 protein: CASSLEGANQYF; CDR3 DNA: TGTGCCAGCAGCTTAGAGGGGGCAAACCAGTACTTC; CDR3 length: 12; D gene: TRBD1; J gene: TRBJ2-7; clone size: NA; V gene: TRBV7-9